This TCR beta chain was recovered during a study of cytomegalovirus exposure and HLA in healthy donors. Both 60 Vbeta primers and 13 Jbeta primers went into the PCR. Profiling relied on immunoSEQ multiplex PCR, and the TCRdb table lists in-frame clones only, not all of them. Among approximately 190,000 clones listed, about four fifths were seen once. This receptor was obtained from a woman aged 50 to 65 in good health and CMV-seropositive. Input material: PBMCs.

Here the CDR3 reads CASRALALGDEQYF. CDR3 in DNA: TGTGCCAGCAGGGCTCTAGCGCTTGGGGACGAGCAGTACTTC. The chain recombines TRBV27 with TRBJ2-7, with D perhaps TRBD2 (6 bases). V shed 6 bases and J shed 5 bases, with 17 bases lying between them. The V gene's germline CDR1 is MNHEY and CDR2 SMNVEV (reference sequence). This CDR3 spans 14 amino acids.